This TCR beta chain was recovered during a study of T cells in Graves' hyperthyroidism and ophthalmopathy. No progression to ophthalmopathy during 18 months of follow-up defined stable disease. Uncontrolled infection, other autoimmune disease, pregnancy or lactation excluded patients. Together with thyroid ultrasound, orbital computed tomography, serum thyroxine and TRAb, clinical symptoms were used for diagnoses. From 10 ml of fresh peripheral blood, PBMCs were isolated. Researchers amplified the TCR beta CDR3 regions from RNA transcripts. RT-PCR in the first round (using the HTBI primer set) targeted the TCR CDR3. In TCRdb, the multiplex PCR reads were re-called with MiXCR into one record per CDR3 protein. The table lists 700,000 or so distinct CDR3 sequences, over 15% of them singletons, with roughly 8% in the top ten. Material for sequencing was blood. The sequence came from a young man with Graves' hyperthyroidism.

CDR3 bases: TGTGCCAGCAGCCCTCTGGTAGCGGGAGGCCCAGATACGCAGTATTTT. Protein: CASSPLVAGGPDTQYF. The genes are TRBV9 and TRBJ2-3, with 10 bases that match TRBD2. The CDR3 covers 16 residues. Germline assignment: CDR1 SGDLS and CDR2 YYNGEE. Trimming at V came to 4 bases and at J to 4 bases, leaving 9 bases not matched to a gene.